This TCR beta chain came from a study of hypomethylating agent response in myelodysplastic syndrome. The wider study: Responders were about 6 patients with complete response or hematologic improvement; roughly 5 were non-responders. Study results and caveats: Whether shared GLIPH2 clusters recognize novel MDS antigens was not confirmed.

The table came from immunoSEQ multiplex PCR; TCRdb's copy has only in-frame clones and leaves some out. The sample has roughly 3,200 clones; 65% to 90% are singletons. On this clone itself: The antigen is not known.

This CDR3 has 11 residues. Trimming took off 8 bases at V and 5 bases at J, with 9 bases between the two ends. The V gene's germline CDR1 is MNHNS and CDR2 SASEGT. Material: bone marrow, obtained before or after starting hypomethylating agent treatment for myelodysplastic syndrome (not recorded which). This clonotype was obtained from a human donor with myelodysplastic syndrome. This chain links TRBV6-1 with TRBJ1-1; D ambiguous. The CDR3 protein is CASFPWTEAFF. Written as DNA, the CDR3 is TGTGCCAGCTTCCCCTGGACTGAAGCTTTCTTT.